The clone carrying this TCR beta chain occurred many times. The antigen remains unidentified. The data belong to a study of identical twins. The study, taken as a whole, reports: Among beta out-of-frame sequences, excess sharing between twins appeared weaker.

The trim removed 6 bases at V and 7 bases at J, leaving 8 bases unmatched. CDR3 length equals 13 residues. From the 5' RACE reads, TCRdb called clonotypes with MiXCR, one entry per CDR3 protein. The data contain about 890,000 distinct CDR3 sequences, about 12% of them singletons. This sample also appeared in a second study, on yellow fever vaccine responses in identical twins.

Sequenced input: PBMCs. The chain employs TRBV12-3 or TRBV12-4 and TRBJ1-2; 7 positions match TRBD1. This TCR was recovered from a woman younger than 35 in good health. Written as DNA, the CDR3 is TGTGCCAGCAGAGAGACAGGGACGTCTGGCTACACCTTC. This gives the protein CASRETGTSGYTF.